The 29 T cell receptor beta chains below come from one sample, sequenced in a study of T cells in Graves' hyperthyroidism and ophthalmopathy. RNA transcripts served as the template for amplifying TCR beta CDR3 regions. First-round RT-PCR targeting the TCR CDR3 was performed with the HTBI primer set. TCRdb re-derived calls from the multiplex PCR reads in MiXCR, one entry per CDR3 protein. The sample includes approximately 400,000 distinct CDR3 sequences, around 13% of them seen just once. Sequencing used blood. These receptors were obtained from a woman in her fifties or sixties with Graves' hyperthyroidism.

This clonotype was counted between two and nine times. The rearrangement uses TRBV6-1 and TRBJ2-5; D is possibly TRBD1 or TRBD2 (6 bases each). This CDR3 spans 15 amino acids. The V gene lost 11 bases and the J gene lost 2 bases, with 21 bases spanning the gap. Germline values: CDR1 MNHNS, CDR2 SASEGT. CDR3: CAFKIQGGIQETQYF. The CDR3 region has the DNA TGTGCCTTCAAGATACAGGGAGGCATACAAGAGACCCAGTACTTC.

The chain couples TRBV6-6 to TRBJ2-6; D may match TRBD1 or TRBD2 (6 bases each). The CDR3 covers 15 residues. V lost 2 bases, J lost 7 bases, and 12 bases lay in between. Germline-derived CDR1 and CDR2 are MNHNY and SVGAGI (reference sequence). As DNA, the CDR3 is TGTGCCAGCAGTTACCGGGGGCGAGGTGCCAACGTCCTGACTTTC. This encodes CASSYRGRGANVLTF.

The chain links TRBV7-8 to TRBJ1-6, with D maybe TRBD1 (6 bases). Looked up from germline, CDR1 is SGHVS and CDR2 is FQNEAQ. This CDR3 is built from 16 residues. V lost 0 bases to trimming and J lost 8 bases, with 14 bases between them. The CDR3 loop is CASSLAQDSIYSPLHF. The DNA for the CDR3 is TGTGCCAGCAGCTTAGCCCAGGACAGCATTTATTCACCCCTCCACTTT. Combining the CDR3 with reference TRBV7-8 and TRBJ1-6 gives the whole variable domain GAGVSQSPRYKVAKRGQDVALRCDPISGHVSLFWYQQALGQGPEFLTYFQNEAQLDKSGLPSDRFFAERPEGSVSTLKIQRTQQEDSAVYLCASSLAQDSIYSPLHFGNGTRLTVT.

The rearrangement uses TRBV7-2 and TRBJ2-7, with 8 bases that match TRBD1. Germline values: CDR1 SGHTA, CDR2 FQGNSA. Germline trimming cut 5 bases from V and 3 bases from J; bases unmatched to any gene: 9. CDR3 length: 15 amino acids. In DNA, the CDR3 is TGTGCCAGCAGCCCAGGGGGCATCCTCGGCTACGAGCAGTACTTC. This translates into CASSPGGILGYEQYF. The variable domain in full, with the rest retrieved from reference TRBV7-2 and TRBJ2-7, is GAGVSQSPSNKVTEKGKDVELRCDPISGHTALYWYRQSLGQGLEFLIYFQGNSAPDKSGLPSDRFSAERTGGSVSTLTIQRTQQEDSAVYLCASSPGGILGYEQYFGPGTRLTVT.

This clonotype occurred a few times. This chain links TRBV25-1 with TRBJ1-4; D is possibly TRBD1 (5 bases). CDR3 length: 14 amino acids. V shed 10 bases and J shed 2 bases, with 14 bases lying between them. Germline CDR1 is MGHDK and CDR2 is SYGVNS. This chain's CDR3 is CATTAGGTNEKLFF. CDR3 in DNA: TGTGCCACCACCGCCGGGGGGACTAATGAAAAACTGTTTTTT.

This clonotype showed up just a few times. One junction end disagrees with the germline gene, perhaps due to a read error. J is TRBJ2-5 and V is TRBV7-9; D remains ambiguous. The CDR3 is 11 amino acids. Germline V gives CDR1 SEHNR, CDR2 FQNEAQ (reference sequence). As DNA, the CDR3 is TGTGCCAGCAGCTTAGGAGCCTCCCGAGACTTC. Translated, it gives CASSLGASRDF.

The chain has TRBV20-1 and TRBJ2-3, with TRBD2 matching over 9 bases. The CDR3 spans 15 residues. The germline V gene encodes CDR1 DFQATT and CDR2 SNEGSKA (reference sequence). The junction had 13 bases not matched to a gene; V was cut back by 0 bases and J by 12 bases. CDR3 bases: TGCAGTGCTAGAGATCGAATAGCGGGAGTCTCCGCTCAGTATTTT. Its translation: CSARDRIAGVSAQYF.

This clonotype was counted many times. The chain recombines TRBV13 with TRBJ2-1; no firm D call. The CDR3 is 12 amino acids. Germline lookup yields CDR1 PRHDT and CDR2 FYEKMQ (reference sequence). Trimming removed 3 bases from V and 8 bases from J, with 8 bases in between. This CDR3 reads CASSFLIDEQFF. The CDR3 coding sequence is TGTGCCAGCAGCTTTCTTATCGATGAGCAGTTCTTC.

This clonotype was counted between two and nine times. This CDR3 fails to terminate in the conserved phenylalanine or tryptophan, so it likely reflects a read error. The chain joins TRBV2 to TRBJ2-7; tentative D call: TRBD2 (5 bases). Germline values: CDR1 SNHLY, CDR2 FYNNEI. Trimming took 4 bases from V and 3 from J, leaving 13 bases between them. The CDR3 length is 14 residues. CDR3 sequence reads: CASSGTRSGYEQYL. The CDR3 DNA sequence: TGTGCCAGCAGTGGAACTAGAAGCGGCTACGAGCAGTACCTC.

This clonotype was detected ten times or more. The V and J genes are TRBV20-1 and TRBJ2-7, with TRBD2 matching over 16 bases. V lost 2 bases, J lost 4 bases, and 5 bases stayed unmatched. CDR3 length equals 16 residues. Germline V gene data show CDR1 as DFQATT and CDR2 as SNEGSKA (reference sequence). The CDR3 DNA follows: TGCAGTGCTAGACCTTGGGGACTAGCGGGAGGGTACGAGCAGTACTTC. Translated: CSARPWGLAGGYEQYF.

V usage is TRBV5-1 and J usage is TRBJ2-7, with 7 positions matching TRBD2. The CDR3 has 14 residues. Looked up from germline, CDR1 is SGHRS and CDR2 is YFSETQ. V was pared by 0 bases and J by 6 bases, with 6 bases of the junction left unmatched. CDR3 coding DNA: TGCGCCAGCAGCTTGGGGGAGGGGTCGGGCGAGCAGTACTTC. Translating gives CASSLGEGSGEQYF.

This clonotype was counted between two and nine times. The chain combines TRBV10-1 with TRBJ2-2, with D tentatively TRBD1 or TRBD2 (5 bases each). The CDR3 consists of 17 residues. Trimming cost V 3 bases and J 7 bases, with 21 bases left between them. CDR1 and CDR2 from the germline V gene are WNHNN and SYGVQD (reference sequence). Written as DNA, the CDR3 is TGCGCCAGCAGTGACTCAATGGGACGAGCCCCTGGCGGGGAGCTGTTTTTT. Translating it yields CASSDSMGRAPGGELFF.

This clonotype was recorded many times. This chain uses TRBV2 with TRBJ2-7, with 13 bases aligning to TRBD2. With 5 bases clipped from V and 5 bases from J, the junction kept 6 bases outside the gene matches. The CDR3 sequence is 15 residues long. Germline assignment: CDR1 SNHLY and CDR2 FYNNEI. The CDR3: CASSLGLAGADEQYF. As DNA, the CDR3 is TGTGCCAGCAGTCTAGGACTAGCGGGAGCCGACGAGCAGTACTTC.

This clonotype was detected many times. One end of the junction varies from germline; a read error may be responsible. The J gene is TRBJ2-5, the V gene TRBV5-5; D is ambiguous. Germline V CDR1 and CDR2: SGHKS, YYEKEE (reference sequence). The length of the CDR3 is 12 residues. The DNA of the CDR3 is TGTGCCAGCAGCATCTACCAGGAGACCCAGTACTTC. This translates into CASSIYQETQYF.

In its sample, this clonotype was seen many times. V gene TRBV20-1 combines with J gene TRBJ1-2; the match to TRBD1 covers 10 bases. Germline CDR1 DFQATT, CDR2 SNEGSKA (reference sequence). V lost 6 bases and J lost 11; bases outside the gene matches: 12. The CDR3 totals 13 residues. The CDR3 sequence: CSAPIPGQGIYTF. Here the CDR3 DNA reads TGCAGTGCACCAATACCGGGACAGGGGATTTACACCTTC.

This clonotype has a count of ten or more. This CDR3 is CSARQGPYGYTF. DNA of the CDR3: TGCAGCGCGAGACAGGGACCCTATGGCTACACCTTC. The rearrangement joins TRBV29-1 to TRBJ1-2; 7 bases fit TRBD1. Germline V gene sequence: CDR1 SQVTM, CDR2 ANQGSEA. The CDR3 loop spans 12 amino acids. The V and J ends lost 7 bases and 4 bases, in that order; junction bases with no gene match: 6.

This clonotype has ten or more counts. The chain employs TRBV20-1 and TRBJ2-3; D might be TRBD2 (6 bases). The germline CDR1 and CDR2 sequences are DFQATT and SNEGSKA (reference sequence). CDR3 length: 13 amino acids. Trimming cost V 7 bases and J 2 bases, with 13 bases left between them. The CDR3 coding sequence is TGCAGTGGAGGTAGCGGAAACACAGATACGCAGTATTTT. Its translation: CSGGSGNTDTQYF.

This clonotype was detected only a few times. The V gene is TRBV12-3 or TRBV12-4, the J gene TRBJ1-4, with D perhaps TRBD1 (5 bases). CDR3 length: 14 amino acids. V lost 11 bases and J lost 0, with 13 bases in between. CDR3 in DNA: TGTGCCGTATCTGGGGGTGCAACTAATGAAAAACTGTTTTTT. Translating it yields CAVSGGATNEKLFF.

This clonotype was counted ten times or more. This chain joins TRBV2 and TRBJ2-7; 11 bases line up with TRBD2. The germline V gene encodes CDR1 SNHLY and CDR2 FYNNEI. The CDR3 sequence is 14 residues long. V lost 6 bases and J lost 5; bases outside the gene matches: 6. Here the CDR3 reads CASRPTSGKDEQYF. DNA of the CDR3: TGTGCCAGCAGACCGACTAGCGGGAAGGACGAGCAGTACTTC.

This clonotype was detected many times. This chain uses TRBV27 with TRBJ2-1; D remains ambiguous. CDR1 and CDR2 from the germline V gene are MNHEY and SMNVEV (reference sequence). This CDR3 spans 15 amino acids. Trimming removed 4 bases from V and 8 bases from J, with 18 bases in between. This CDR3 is CASSSPPYRVDEQFF. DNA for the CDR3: TGTGCCAGCAGTTCGCCACCGTACCGGGTGGATGAGCAGTTCTTC.

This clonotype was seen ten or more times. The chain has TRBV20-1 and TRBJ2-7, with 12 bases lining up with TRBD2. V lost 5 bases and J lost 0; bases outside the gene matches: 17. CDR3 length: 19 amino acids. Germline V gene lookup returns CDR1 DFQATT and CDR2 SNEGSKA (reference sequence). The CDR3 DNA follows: TGCAGTGCTGTTCAACGCTACGGGACTAGCGGGCAAGACTCCTACGAGCAGTACTTC. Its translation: CSAVQRYGTSGQDSYEQYF.

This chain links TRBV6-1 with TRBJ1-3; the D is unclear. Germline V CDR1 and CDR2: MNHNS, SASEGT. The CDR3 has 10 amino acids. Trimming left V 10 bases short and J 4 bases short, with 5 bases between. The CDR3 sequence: CATRGNTIYF. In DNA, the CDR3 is TGTGCCACTCGAGGAAACACCATATATTTT.

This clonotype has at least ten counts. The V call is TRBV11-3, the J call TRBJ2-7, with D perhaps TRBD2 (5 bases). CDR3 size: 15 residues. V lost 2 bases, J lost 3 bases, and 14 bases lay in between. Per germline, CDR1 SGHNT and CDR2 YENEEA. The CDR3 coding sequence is TGTGCCAGCAGCTTACTTGCTAGCACCGACTACGAGCAGTACTTC. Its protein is CASSLLASTDYEQYF. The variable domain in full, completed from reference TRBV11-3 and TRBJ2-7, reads EAGVVQSPRYKIIEKKQPVAFWCNPISGHNTLYWYLQNLGQGPELLIRYENEEAVDDSQLPKDRFSAERLKGVDSTLKIQPAELGDSAVYLCASSLLASTDYEQYFGPGTRLTVT.

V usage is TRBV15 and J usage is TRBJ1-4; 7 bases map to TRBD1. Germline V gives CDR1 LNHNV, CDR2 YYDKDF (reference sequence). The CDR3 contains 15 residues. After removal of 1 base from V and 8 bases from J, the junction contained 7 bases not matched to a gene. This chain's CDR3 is CATSRGGTAQEKLFF. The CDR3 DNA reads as TGTGCCACCAGCAGAGGTGGGACAGCCCAGGAAAAACTGTTTTTT.

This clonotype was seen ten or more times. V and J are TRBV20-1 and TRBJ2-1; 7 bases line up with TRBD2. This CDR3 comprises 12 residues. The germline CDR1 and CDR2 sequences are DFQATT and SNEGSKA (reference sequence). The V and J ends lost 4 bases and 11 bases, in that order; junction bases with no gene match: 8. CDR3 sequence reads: CSAKTLARKQFF. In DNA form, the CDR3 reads TGCAGTGCTAAGACACTAGCGCGAAAGCAGTTCTTC.

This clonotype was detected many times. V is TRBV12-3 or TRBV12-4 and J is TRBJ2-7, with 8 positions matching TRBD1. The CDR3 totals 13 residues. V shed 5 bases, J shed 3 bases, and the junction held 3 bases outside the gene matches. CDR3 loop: CASSPTGGYEQYF. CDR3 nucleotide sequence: TGTGCCAGCAGTCCTACAGGGGGCTACGAGCAGTACTTC.

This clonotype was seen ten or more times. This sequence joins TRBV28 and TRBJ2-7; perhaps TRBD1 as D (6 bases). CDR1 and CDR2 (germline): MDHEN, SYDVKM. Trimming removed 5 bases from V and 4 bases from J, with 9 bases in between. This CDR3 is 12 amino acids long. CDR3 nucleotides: TGTGCCAGCAGTCAAACAGGGTACGAGCAGTACTTC. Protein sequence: CASSQTGYEQYF. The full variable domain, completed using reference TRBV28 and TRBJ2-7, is DVKVTQSSRYLVKRTGEKVFLECVQDMDHENMFWYRQDPGLGLRLIYFSYDVKMKEKGDIPEGYSVSREKKERFSLILESASTNQTSMYLCASSQTGYEQYFGPGTRLTVT.

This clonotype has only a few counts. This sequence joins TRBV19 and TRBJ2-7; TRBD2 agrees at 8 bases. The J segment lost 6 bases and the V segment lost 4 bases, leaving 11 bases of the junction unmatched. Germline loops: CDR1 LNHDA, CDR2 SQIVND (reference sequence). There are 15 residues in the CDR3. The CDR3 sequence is CASSTQSGSTAEQYF. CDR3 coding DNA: TGTGCCAGTAGTACCCAAAGCGGGAGCACGGCCGAGCAGTACTTC.

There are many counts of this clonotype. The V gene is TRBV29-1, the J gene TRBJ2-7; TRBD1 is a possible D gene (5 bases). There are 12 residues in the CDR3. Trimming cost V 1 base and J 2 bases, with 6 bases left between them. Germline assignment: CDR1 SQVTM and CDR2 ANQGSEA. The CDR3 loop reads CSVEVTAYEQYF. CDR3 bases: TGCAGCGTTGAAGTGACAGCCTACGAGCAGTACTTC.